This TCR beta chain was retrieved from a study of PD-1 blockade in classical Hodgkin lymphoma. TCRdb's copy holds only in-frame clones and misses some; the assay was immunoSEQ multiplex PCR. This table has roughly 20,000 clones, 73% appearing once. The CDR3 has 11 amino acids. The V end lost 3 bases, the J end lost 3 bases, and 2 bases lay between the germline ends. The V gene's germline CDR1 is WNHNN and CDR2 SYGVQD (reference sequence). This clone was detected once. Its specificity is not known. Study findings and constraints: Baseline diversity resembling that of newly diagnosed patients was seen in complete responders. Patients who initiated nivolumab within 1 year of ASCT were excluded. Why the repertoires differ is still unclear, perhaps disease activity or prior therapy.

After autologous stem cell transplantation all patients relapsed, and prior brentuximab vedotin exposure differed between cohorts. Complete response, partial response or progressive disease constituted the best responses recorded. The chain links TRBV10-1 to TRBJ1-2; no definite D call. Sequences were derived from peripheral blood mononuclear cells (PBMCs), sampled before the second cycle of nivolumab. The receptor comes from a human donor with classical Hodgkin lymphoma. The CDR3 coding sequence is TGCGCCAGCAGTGATGACTATGGCTACACCTTC. Protein product: CASSDDYGYTF.